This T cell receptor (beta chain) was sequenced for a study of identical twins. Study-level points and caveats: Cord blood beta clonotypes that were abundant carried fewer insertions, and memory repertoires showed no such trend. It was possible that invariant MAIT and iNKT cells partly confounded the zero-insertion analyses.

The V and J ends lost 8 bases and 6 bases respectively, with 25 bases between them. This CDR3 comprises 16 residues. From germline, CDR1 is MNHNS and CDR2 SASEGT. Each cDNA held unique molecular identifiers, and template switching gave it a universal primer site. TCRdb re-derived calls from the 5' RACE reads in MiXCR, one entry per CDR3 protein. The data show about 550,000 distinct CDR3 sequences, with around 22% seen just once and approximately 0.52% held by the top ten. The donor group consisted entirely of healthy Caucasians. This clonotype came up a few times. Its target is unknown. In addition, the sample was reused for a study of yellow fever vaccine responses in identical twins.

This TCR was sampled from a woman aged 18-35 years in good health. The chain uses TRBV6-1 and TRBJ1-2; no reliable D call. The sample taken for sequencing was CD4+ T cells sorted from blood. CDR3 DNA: TGTGCCAGCGGCTCAACCCCGGAAGGTATCCCGCATGGCTACACCTTC. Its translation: CASGSTPEGIPHGYTF.